These 27 T cell receptor beta chains came from one sample sequenced in a study of shared clonotypes between healthy human individuals. Some clones are missing from TCRdb's copy, which holds only in-frame ones; the method was immunoSEQ multiplex PCR. The sample has around 980,000 clones, 75% to 85% seen once; the top ten hold roughly 0.62%. Sequencing was performed on memory CD4+ T cells from PBMCs. As to subset: CD45RA-negative fraction. The receptors shown here come from a young man in good health. Some clones in this sample may be carry-over from other donors' samples.

The V and J genes are TRBV11-2 and TRBJ2-7; D is undetermined. Germline V CDR1 and CDR2: SGHAT, FQNNGV. The V gene lost 1 base and the J gene lost 6 bases, with 7 bases spanning the gap. CDR3 length equals 12 residues. Written as DNA, the CDR3 is TGTGCCAGCAGCTTAGTTGGTCTCGAGCAGTACTTC. Its translation: CASSLVGLEQYF.

The rearrangement uses TRBV15 and TRBJ2-4; 9 nucleotides agree with TRBD1. J lost 6 bases, V lost 9 bases, and 6 bases had no gene match. Germline-derived CDR1 and CDR2 are LNHNV and YYDKDF (reference sequence). The CDR3 consists of 13 residues. The CDR3 bases are TGTGCCACTTTAAGGACAGGGGTAAACATTCAGTACTTC. Amino acid sequence: CATLRTGVNIQYF.

This clone was found once. CDR3 residues: CAWSGQGVSEQFF. The CDR3 bases are TGTGCCTGGAGCGGACAGGGGGTCAGCGAGCAGTTCTTC. The V call is TRBV30, the J call TRBJ2-1, with 10 bases lining up with TRBD1. This CDR3 comprises 13 residues. V shed 3 bases, J shed 10 bases, and the junction held 6 bases outside the gene matches. Per the germline V gene, CDR1 is GTSNPN and CDR2 is SVGIG (reference sequence).

This rearrangement joins TRBV7-2 to TRBJ2-1; 8 nucleotides agree with TRBD1. J lost 7 bases, V lost 4 bases, and 15 bases had no gene match. The CDR3 sequence is 17 residues long. In germline, CDR1 is SGHTA, CDR2 FQGNSA. The CDR3 here is CASSSKKSRGRRNEQFF. CDR3 nucleotide sequence: TGTGCCAGCAGCTCCAAAAAGAGCAGGGGGCGAAGGAATGAGCAGTTCTTC. Complete variable domain (other parts from reference TRBV7-2 and TRBJ2-1): GAGVSQSPSNKVTEKGKDVELRCDPISGHTALYWYRQSLGQGLEFLIYFQGNSAPDKSGLPSDRFSAERTGGSVSTLTIQRTQQEDSAVYLCASSSKKSRGRRNEQFFGPGTRLTVL.

This clone appeared a single time. The chain has TRBV28 and TRBJ2-7, with 7 bases that match TRBD1. The junction had 11 bases not matched to a gene; V was cut back by 5 bases and J by 4 bases. Germline V gene lookup returns CDR1 MDHEN and CDR2 SYDVKM. The CDR3 covers 15 residues. CDR3 coding DNA: TGTGCCAGCAGTCCTCACATGACAGGGCCGTACGAGCAGTACTTC. Its translation is CASSPHMTGPYEQYF.

The V call is TRBV4-3, the J call TRBJ1-2, with 7 bases that match TRBD1. Per germline, CDR1 LGHNA and CDR2 YSLEER. The CDR3 runs 16 residues. V lost 0 bases, J lost 4 bases, and 8 bases stayed unmatched. For the CDR3, the DNA is TGCGCCAGCAGCCAAGAGCCAGGACAGGTATTCTATGGCTACACCTTC. Translating it yields CASSQEPGQVFYGYTF.

The V call is TRBV6-5, the J call TRBJ1-2; TRBD1 matches 8 bases. V was pared by 6 bases and J by 8 bases, with 5 bases of the junction left unmatched. Per germline, CDR1 MNHEY and CDR2 SVGAGI. The CDR3 is made up of 12 amino acids. The DNA for the CDR3 is TGTGCCAGCAGCTGGACAGGGACGGGCTACACCTTC. Translation gives CASSWTGTGYTF.

V and J are TRBV6-5 and TRBJ2-7; unclear D gene. Trimming cost V 7 bases and J 0 bases, with 13 bases left between them. The CDR3 sequence is 14 residues long. Germline-derived CDR1 and CDR2 are MNHEY and SVGAGI. The DNA of the CDR3 is TGTGCCAGCACCCCTAGTTCCCTCTCCTACGAGCAGTACTTC. Amino acids: CASTPSSLSYEQYF.

The chain links TRBV10-3 to TRBJ1-5; D gene unclear. V lost 2 bases and J lost 5, with 19 bases in between. Germline assignment: CDR1 ENHRY and CDR2 SYGVKD. This CDR3 contains 17 residues. Written as DNA, the CDR3 is TGTGCCATCAGTGAGAGACCCCCCAGGTTAAGTTATCAGCCCCAGCATTTT. It codes for CAISERPPRLSYQPQHF.

The chain has TRBV10-3 and TRBJ2-3, with a possible D match to TRBD2 (5 bases). The V end lost 7 bases, the J end lost 3 bases, and 11 bases lay between the germline ends. This CDR3 has 13 amino acids. The germline V gene has CDR1 ENHRY and CDR2 SYGVKD. The CDR3 sequence: CAITARVTDTQYF. The CDR3 region has the DNA TGTGCCATCACGGCGCGGGTTACAGATACGCAGTATTTT.

The chain joins TRBV18 to TRBJ1-5; a weak D match, TRBD1 (5 bases). This CDR3 spans 13 amino acids. Trimming left V 4 bases short and J 2 bases short, with 6 bases between. Germline V gene data show CDR1 as KGHSH and CDR2 as LQKENI. In nucleotides, the CDR3 is TGTGCCAGCTCACGGGACCGCAATCAGCCCCAGCATTTT. It is translated as CASSRDRNQPQHF.

V is TRBV7-2 and J is TRBJ2-7, with 11 bases identical to TRBD1. CDR1 and CDR2 (germline): SGHTA, FQGNSA. The V gene end was trimmed by 5 bases and the J gene end by 7 bases; junction bases not matched to a gene: 16. The length of the CDR3 is 17 residues. The CDR3 protein is CASSRRAGQGAGWEQYF. For the CDR3, the DNA is TGTGCCAGCAGCCGCCGGGCCGGACAGGGGGCAGGGTGGGAGCAGTACTTC. The full variable domain, its missing parts supplied by reference TRBV7-2 and TRBJ2-7, is GAGVSQSPSNKVTEKGKDVELRCDPISGHTALYWYRQSLGQGLEFLIYFQGNSAPDKSGLPSDRFSAERTGGSVSTLTIQRTQQEDSAVYLCASSRRAGQGAGWEQYFGPGTRLTVT.

The chain links TRBV18 to TRBJ2-5, with D unclear. V gave up 2 bases and J gave up 5 bases, with 9 bases separating them. Germline assignment: CDR1 KGHSH and CDR2 LQKENI. The length of the CDR3 is 13 residues. The CDR3 bases are TGTGCCAGCTCACCAAGAACCGGGGAGACCCAGTACTTC. The encoded protein is CASSPRTGETQYF. Supplemented by reference TRBV18 and TRBJ2-5, the full variable domain reads NAGVMQNPRHLVRRRGQEARLRCSPMKGHSHVYWYRQLPEEGLKFMVYLQKENIIDESGMPKERFSAEFPKEGPSILRIQQVVRGDSAAYFCASSPRTGETQYFGPGTRLLVL.

The rearrangement uses TRBV4-1 and TRBJ2-2; D gene unclear. The V gene lost 0 bases and the J gene lost 2 bases, with 10 bases spanning the gap. The CDR3 spans 16 residues. CDR1 is MGHRA, CDR2 YSYEKL, per germline. The DNA for the CDR3 is TGCGCCAGCAGCCAAGAGGGCGGATTTAACACCGGGGAGCTGTTTTTT. Encoded protein: CASSQEGGFNTGELFF.

In the case of this clone: The same CDR3 is also encoded by other DNA sequences in this sample. The chain links TRBV6-6 to TRBJ2-5, with unresolved D. Germline lookup yields CDR1 MNHNY and CDR2 SVGAGI (reference sequence). This CDR3 has 12 amino acids. Trimming took off 0 bases at V and 4 bases at J, with 3 bases between the two ends. CDR3 bases: TGTGCCAGCAGTTACTCGGGAGAGACCCAGTACTTC. It specifies CASSYSGETQYF.

The chain joins TRBV7-9 to TRBJ2-2; D is tentatively TRBD1 or TRBD2 (5 bases each). V lost 5 bases and J 3 bases, leaving 19 bases between the germline ends. The CDR3 is made up of 17 amino acids. CDR1 SEHNR and CDR2 FQNEAQ come from the germline V gene (reference sequence). The DNA of the CDR3 is TGTGCCAGCAGCCGGCGCCTTGGGGGATGGGACACCGGGGAGCTGTTTTTT. As protein: CASSRRLGGWDTGELFF.

The V call is TRBV7-8, the J call TRBJ1-3; D is ambiguous. From germline, CDR1 is SGHVS and CDR2 FQNEAQ. The CDR3 is 15 amino acids. Trimming stripped 1 base from V and 0 bases from J, with 7 bases between. The CDR3 is CASSLDRRSGNTIYF. The DNA for the CDR3 is TGTGCCAGCAGCTTAGACAGACGCTCTGGAAACACCATATATTTT.

The J gene is TRBJ2-2, the V gene TRBV2; 14 bases match TRBD2. This CDR3 is 18 amino acids long. In germline, CDR1 is SNHLY, CDR2 FYNNEI. The ends lost 7 bases at V and 2 bases at J; junction bases unmatched: 9. CDR3 nucleotide sequence: TGTGCCAGCAACAATCTTGGACTAGCGGGAGGAAACACCGGGGAGCTGTTTTTT. This sequence encodes CASNNLGLAGGNTGELFF. The full variable domain, rest sourced from reference TRBV2 and TRBJ2-2, is EPEVTQTPSHQVTQMGQEVILRCVPISNHLYFYWYRQILGQKVEFLVSFYNNEISEKSEIFDDQFSVERPDGSNFTLKIRSTKLEDSAMYFCASNNLGLAGGNTGELFFGEGSRLTVL.

The genes are TRBV2 and TRBJ1-3; D unclear. Trimming took 10 bases from V and 0 from J, leaving 10 bases between them. The CDR3 runs 13 residues. Germline loops: CDR1 SNHLY, CDR2 FYNNEI. CDR3 DNA sequence: TGTGCCACCCAGGCCCGCTCTGGAAACACCATATATTTT. As protein: CATQARSGNTIYF.

The genes are TRBV6-1 and TRBJ2-5; D unclear. CDR3 length equals 10 residues. Trimming removed 10 bases from V and 4 bases from J, with 7 bases in between. Germline V lookup: CDR1 MNHNS, CDR2 SASEGT. The CDR3 nucleotides are TGTGCCACGTTCCCAGAGACCCAGTACTTC. Residues: CATFPETQYF.

V and J are TRBV15 and TRBJ1-1; no clear D gene. V was clipped by 5 bases and J by 1 base, with 8 bases between them. The CDR3 is 13 amino acids. Germline-derived CDR1 and CDR2 are LNHNV and YYDKDF (reference sequence). CDR3 sequence (DNA): TGTGCCACCAGCGTGACACCGAACACTGAAGCTTTCTTT. It specifies CATSVTPNTEAFF.

The chain recombines TRBV6-1 with TRBJ1-5, with a possible D match to TRBD1 (5 bases). This CDR3 spans 15 amino acids. CDR1 and CDR2 (germline): MNHNS, SASEGT. Trimming took off 9 bases at V and 3 bases at J, with 18 bases between the two ends. The CDR3 reads CASTWGSATNQPQHF. CDR3 DNA: TGTGCCAGTACGTGGGGGTCGGCTACCAATCAGCCCCAGCATTTT.

V gene TRBV5-1 combines with J gene TRBJ2-4; possibly TRBD1 or TRBD2 for D (5 bases each). Germline CDR1 is SGHRS and CDR2 is YFSETQ. The CDR3 has 13 amino acids. V gave up 4 bases and J gave up 5 bases, with 10 bases separating them. CDR3 amino acids: CASSTRGENIQYF. The CDR3 DNA sequence: TGCGCCAGCAGCACGAGAGGGGAAAACATTCAGTACTTC.

Ten or more counts support this clone. This sequence joins TRBV5-1 and TRBJ2-2; D is uncertain. Germline CDR1 reads SGHRS; CDR2 reads YFSETQ. V dropped 4 bases and J dropped 6 bases, with 10 bases sitting between them. The CDR3 sequence is 13 residues long. DNA for the CDR3: TGCGCCAGCAGCCAAGTATTGGCCGGGGAGCTGTTTTTT. This encodes CASSQVLAGELFF. The whole variable domain, remainder taken from reference TRBV5-1 and TRBJ2-2, is KAGVTQTPRYLIKTRGQQVTLSCSPISGHRSVSWYQQTPGQGLQFLFEYFSETQRNKGNFPGRFSGRQFSNSRSEMNVSTLELGDSALYLCASSQVLAGELFFGEGSRLTVL.

The chain carries TRBV28 and TRBJ1-2, with D uncertain. Germline V gene data show CDR1 as MDHEN and CDR2 as SYDVKM. CDR3 length: 14 residues. Trimming removed 3 bases from V and 2 bases from J, with 10 bases in between. The CDR3 nucleotides read TGTGCCAGCAGTTTGATACGAGGGAACTATGGCTACACCTTC. Protein sequence: CASSLIRGNYGYTF.

This clone was recorded a few times. Other DNA sequences from this sample encode an identical CDR3 as well. This chain connects TRBV2 to TRBJ1-5, with TRBD1 matching 10 bases. Unmatched junction bases numbered 2, after V lost 4 bases and J lost 5 bases. CDR3 size: 14 residues. Looked up from germline, CDR1 is SNHLY and CDR2 is FYNNEI. The CDR3 DNA sequence: TGTGCCAGCAGTGGGACAGGGGGTTATCAGCCCCAGCATTTT. Protein sequence: CASSGTGGYQPQHF. The variable domain in full, completed from reference TRBV2 and TRBJ1-5, reads EPEVTQTPSHQVTQMGQEVILRCVPISNHLYFYWYRQILGQKVEFLVSFYNNEISEKSEIFDDQFSVERPDGSNFTLKIRSTKLEDSAMYFCASSGTGGYQPQHFGDGTRLSIL.

This sequence joins TRBV11-1 and TRBJ2-6, with D possibly TRBD1 on 6 matching bases. This CDR3 comprises 17 residues. Germline CDR1 is SGHAT and CDR2 is FQDESV (reference sequence). V gave up 2 bases and J gave up 2 bases, with 13 bases separating them. CDR3: CASSLYIGGAGANVLTF. CDR3 DNA: TGTGCCAGCAGCTTATATATTGGGGGCGCTGGGGCCAACGTCCTGACTTTC.